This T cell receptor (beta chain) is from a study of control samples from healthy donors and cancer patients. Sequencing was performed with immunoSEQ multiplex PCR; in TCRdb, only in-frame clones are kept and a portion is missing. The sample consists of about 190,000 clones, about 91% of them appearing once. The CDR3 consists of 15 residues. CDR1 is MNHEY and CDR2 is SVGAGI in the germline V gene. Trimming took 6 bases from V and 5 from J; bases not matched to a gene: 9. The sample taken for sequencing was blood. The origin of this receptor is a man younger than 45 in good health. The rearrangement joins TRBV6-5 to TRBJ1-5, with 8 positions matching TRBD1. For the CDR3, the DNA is TGTGCCAGCAGGTCGGGACAGGTAGGGGATCAGCCCCAGCATTTT. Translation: CASRSGQVGDQPQHF.